One TCR beta chain is described in this entry. Authors' data handling: It was from reference gene primer amplification that nucleated cell counts were estimated. The method was immunoSEQ multiplex PCR; TCRdb's version includes in-frame clones alone and lacks a portion of them. V and J calls plus clone size are reproduced from that table; the DNA served to infer D and trimming. The sample lists hundreds of thousands of clones; around 90% were seen once. Participants were placed into cohorts based on the clinical history they reported. Resolution of symptoms, clearance, or two negative PCRs was present in recovered Cohort 3 donors. These data originate in a study of blood T cell repertoires in COVID-19. The V and J ends lost 5 bases and 2 bases, in that order; junction bases with no gene match: 14. The CDR3 runs 18 residues. The germline V gene has CDR1 MDHEN and CDR2 SYDVKM.

Sequencing input: PBMCs or T cells enriched from blood (not recorded which). This sequence was found in a woman aged 25 to 45 who had recovered from COVID-19. The chain has TRBV28 and TRBJ1-5, with 8 bases identical to TRBD1. The CDR3 coding sequence is TGTGCCAGCAGTGTTACTACAGGGGGTATCTTTGGCAATCAGCCCCAGCATTTT. Amino acids: CASSVTTGGIFGNQPQHF.